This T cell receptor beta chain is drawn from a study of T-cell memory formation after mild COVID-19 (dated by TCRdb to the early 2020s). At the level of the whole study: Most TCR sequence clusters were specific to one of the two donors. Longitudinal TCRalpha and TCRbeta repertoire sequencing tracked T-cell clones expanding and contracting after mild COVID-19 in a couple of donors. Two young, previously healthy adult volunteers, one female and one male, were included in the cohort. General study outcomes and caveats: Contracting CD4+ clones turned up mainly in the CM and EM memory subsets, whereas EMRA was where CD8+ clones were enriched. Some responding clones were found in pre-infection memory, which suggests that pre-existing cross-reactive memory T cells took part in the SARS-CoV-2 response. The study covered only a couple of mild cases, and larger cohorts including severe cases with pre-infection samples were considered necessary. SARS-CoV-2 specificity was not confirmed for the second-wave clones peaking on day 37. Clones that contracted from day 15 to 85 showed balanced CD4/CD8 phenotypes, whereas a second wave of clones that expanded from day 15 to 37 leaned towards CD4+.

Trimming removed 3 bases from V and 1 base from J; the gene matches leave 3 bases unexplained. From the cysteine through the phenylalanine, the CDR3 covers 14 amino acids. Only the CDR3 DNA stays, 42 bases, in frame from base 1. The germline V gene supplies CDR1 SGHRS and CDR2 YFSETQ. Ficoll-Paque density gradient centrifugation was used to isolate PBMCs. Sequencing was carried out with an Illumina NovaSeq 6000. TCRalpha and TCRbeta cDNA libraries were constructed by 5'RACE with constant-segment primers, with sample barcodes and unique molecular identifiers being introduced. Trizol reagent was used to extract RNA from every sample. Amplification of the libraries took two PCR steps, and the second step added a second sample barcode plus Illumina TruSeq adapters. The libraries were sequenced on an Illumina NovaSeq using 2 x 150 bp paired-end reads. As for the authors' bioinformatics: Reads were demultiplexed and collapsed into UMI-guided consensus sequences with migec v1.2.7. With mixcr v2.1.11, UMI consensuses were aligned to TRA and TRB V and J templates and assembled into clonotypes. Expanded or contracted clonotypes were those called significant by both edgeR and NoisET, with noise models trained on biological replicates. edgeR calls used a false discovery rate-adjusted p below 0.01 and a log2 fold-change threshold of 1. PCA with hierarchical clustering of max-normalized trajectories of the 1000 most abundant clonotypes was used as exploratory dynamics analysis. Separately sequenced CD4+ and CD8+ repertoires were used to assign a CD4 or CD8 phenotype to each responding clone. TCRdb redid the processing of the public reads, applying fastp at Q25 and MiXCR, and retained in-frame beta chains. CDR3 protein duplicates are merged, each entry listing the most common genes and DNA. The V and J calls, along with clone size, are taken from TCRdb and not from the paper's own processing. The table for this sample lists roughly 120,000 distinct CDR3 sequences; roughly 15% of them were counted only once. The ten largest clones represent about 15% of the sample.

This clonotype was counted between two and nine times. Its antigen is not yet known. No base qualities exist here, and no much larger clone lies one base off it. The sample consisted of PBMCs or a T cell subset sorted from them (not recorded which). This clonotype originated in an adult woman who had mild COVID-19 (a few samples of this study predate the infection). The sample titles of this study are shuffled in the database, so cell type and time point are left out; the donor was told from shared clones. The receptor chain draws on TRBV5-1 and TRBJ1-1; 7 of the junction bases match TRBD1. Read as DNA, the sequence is TGCGCCAGCAGCTGGGGACAGAAGAACACTGAAGCTTTCTTT. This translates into CASSWGQKNTEAFF.